The clone carrying this T cell receptor (beta chain) was detected only a few times. The data originate from a study of blood T cell repertoires in COVID-19. The overall study: Whether acute or convalescent, the COVID-19 samples came from the United States, Italy and Spain. T cells, B-cell-depleted T cells, or PBMCs supplied cDNA or gDNA.

Original analysis: The assay estimated nucleated cells by amplifying reference gene primers. This table comes from immunoSEQ multiplex PCR, and its TCRdb copy is limited to in-frame clones, with some not included. V, J and clone size are taken as reported in that table, and D and trimming were inferred from the DNA itself. The sample includes about 180,000 clones, about four fifths of them seen just once. Per germline, CDR1 GTSNPN and CDR2 SVGIG (reference sequence). V was trimmed by 0 bases and J by 15 bases, leaving 12 bases between them. This CDR3 region has 12 residues. The sequenced sample consisted of peripheral blood. The TCR comes from an older woman with COVID-19, enrolled during active disease. The rearrangement uses TRBV30 and TRBJ1-6; no definite D call. The CDR3 nucleotides are TGTGCCTGGAGTGTTGGGCCCGCACTCCTCCACTTT. This codes for CAWSVGPALLHF.